Shown below are 14 T cell receptor beta chains from a single sample sequenced in a study of T cells after posttransplantation cyclophosphamide. Assay used: immunoSEQ multiplex PCR; TCRdb lists only in-frame clones, some missing. This sample has approximately 45,000 clones; roughly 93% occur once, and the top ten carry around 3.2%. The sequencing sample was made of PBMCs. The origin of the receptors is a woman aged 45-59 years in good health and a related stem cell transplant donor.

The rearrangement uses TRBV5-1 and TRBJ2-6; D unclear. The V and J ends lost 1 base and 2 bases respectively, with 13 bases between them. The CDR3 runs 17 residues. Germline values: CDR1 SGHRS, CDR2 YFSETQ. The CDR3 DNA follows: TGCGCCAGCAGCTTGATAAGTTCGAGGACTGGGGCCAACGTCCTGACTTTC. Translation: CASSLISSRTGANVLTF.

The V call is TRBV5-1, the J call TRBJ1-3; tentatively, D is TRBD1 (6 bases). V lost 4 bases, J lost 0 bases, and 11 bases lay in between. The germline V gene encodes CDR1 SGHRS and CDR2 YFSETQ. This CDR3 is 15 amino acids long. The CDR3 region is CASSPWTDSGNTIYF. The CDR3 coding sequence is TGCGCCAGCAGCCCTTGGACAGACTCTGGAAACACCATATATTTT.

The rearrangement uses TRBV30 and TRBJ2-7; D call uncertain. Trimming took 0 bases from V and 4 from J, leaving 4 bases between them. The CDR3 is 11 residues long. Germline values: CDR1 GTSNPN, CDR2 SVGIG (reference sequence). The CDR3 spells CAWSVEYEQYF. The CDR3 DNA follows: TGTGCCTGGAGTGTAGAGTACGAGCAGTACTTC.

This clone came up once. V usage is TRBV6-1 and J usage is TRBJ2-3; 7 positions match TRBD1. V dropped 2 bases and J dropped 6; count of bases not matched to a gene: 8. This CDR3 is 15 amino acids long. Germline CDR1 is MNHNS and CDR2 is SASEGT. The CDR3: CASSESDRARDTQYF. CDR3 DNA sequence: TGTGCCAGCAGTGAATCCGACAGGGCTCGGGATACGCAGTATTTT.

This chain connects TRBV27 to TRBJ2-2; 7 nucleotides line up with TRBD2. The trim removed 1 base at V and 0 bases at J, leaving 5 bases unmatched. The CDR3 has 17 residues. The germline V gene encodes CDR1 MNHEY and CDR2 SMNVEV (reference sequence). The CDR3 sequence: CASSLYVRGANTGELFF. The CDR3 DNA sequence: TGTGCCAGCAGTTTATACGTACGGGGGGCGAACACCGGGGAGCTGTTTTTT.

The chain couples TRBV13 to TRBJ2-7; D might be TRBD1 (5 bases). CDR3 size: 14 residues. V lost 5 bases, J lost 1 base, and 12 bases lay in between. In germline, CDR1 is PRHDT, CDR2 FYEKMQ (reference sequence). The CDR3 protein is CASSPSPGSYEQYF. The DNA of the CDR3 is TGTGCCAGCAGCCCCTCCCCAGGGTCCTACGAGCAGTACTTC.

The chain joins TRBV11-2 to TRBJ2-1; 12 bases match TRBD1. The CDR3 loop spans 16 amino acids. V lost 5 bases and J lost 9; bases outside the gene matches: 11. Germline V gene lookup returns CDR1 SGHAT and CDR2 FQNNGV. The CDR3 spells CASSGGRDRGRGEQFF. For the CDR3, the DNA is TGTGCCAGCAGCGGGGGCCGGGACAGGGGGCGCGGTGAGCAGTTCTTC.

This sequence joins TRBV2 and TRBJ2-5; 11 bases match TRBD2. The ends lost 6 bases at V and 4 bases at J; junction bases unmatched: 1. This CDR3 spans 13 amino acids. Germline V gene lookup returns CDR1 SNHLY and CDR2 FYNNEI. The CDR3: CASRTSGVETQYF. CDR3 bases: TGTGCCAGCAGGACTAGCGGGGTAGAGACCCAGTACTTC.

The chain couples TRBV2 to TRBJ2-5; D is unclear. The ends were cut back, 10 bases at V and 2 bases at J, with 11 bases in the middle. CDR1 and CDR2 (germline): SNHLY, FYNNEI. The CDR3 totals 12 residues. The CDR3 DNA is TGTGCCACCACAGACAATCAAGAGACCCAGTACTTC. As protein: CATTDNQETQYF.

V gene TRBV11-3 combines with J gene TRBJ2-3, with TRBD2 identical over 9 bases. This CDR3 contains 15 residues. The germline V gene has CDR1 SGHNT and CDR2 YENEEA. The junction had 6 bases not matched to a gene; V was cut back by 1 base and J by 7 bases. CDR3 protein: CASSLGRGGQHTQYF. The CDR3 DNA is TGTGCCAGCAGCTTAGGGCGGGGGGGCCAACATACGCAGTATTTT.

The V and J genes are TRBV7-2 and TRBJ2-5, with a weak D call TRBD1 (5 bases). The V and J ends lost 1 base and 4 bases respectively, with 13 bases between them. Per the germline V gene, CDR1 is SGHTA and CDR2 is FQGNSA. This CDR3 has 15 amino acids. Written as DNA, the CDR3 is TGTGCCAGCAGCTTAGAATCAGGGTCCGCAGAGACCCAGTACTTC. Translated: CASSLESGSAETQYF.

The chain joins TRBV29-1 to TRBJ1-4; D perhaps matches TRBD1 (6 bases). The CDR3 sequence is 13 residues long. From germline, CDR1 is SQVTM and CDR2 ANQGSEA. The germline V and J ends were trimmed by 7 bases and 8 bases, with 17 bases remaining between them. The CDR3: CSGADRPGEKLFF. CDR3 nucleotides: TGCAGCGGTGCCGACAGGCCGGGCGAAAAACTGTTTTTT.

This chain connects TRBV11-2 to TRBJ1-2; a possible D gene is TRBD1 (5 bases). This CDR3 has 15 amino acids. CDR1 is SGHAT, CDR2 FQNNGV, per germline. V lost 4 bases to trimming and J lost 0 bases, with 12 bases between them. CDR3: CASSSGVRANYGYTF. The CDR3, as DNA: TGTGCCAGCAGCTCGGGGGTCCGAGCTAACTATGGCTACACCTTC.

The chain employs TRBV5-1 and TRBJ1-6; a weak D match, TRBD1 (6 bases). The CDR3 runs to 16 residues. Trimming shortened V by 4 bases and J by 9 bases, and 20 bases separated the two germline ends. In germline, CDR1 is SGHRS, CDR2 YFSETQ. The CDR3 DNA follows: TGCGCCAGCAGCAACGGGGGGCCAGGGTCGGCTTCACCCCTCCACTTT. Its protein is CASSNGGPGSASPLHF. Drawing the rest from reference TRBV5-1 and TRBJ1-6, the complete variable domain is KAGVTQTPRYLIKTRGQQVTLSCSPISGHRSVSWYQQTPGQGLQFLFEYFSETQRNKGNFPGRFSGRQFSNSRSEMNVSTLELGDSALYLCASSNGGPGSASPLHFGNGTRLTVT.